A selection of T cell receptor beta chains follows, all from one sample in a study of cytomegalovirus exposure and HLA in healthy donors. Produced via immunoSEQ multiplex PCR; TCRdb's table is partial and in-frame only. The sample lists 200,000 to 250,000 clones, approximately 82% occurring once. Sequenced input: PBMCs. These receptors originate from a woman in her forties in good health and CMV-seronegative. Each CDR3 is given with its conserved first and last residue. D genes are given only for firm matches. For some rows the clone size is stated as once, few or many, or as a class when expanded; others skip it.

>-|TRBV6-5|TRBJ1-2|-
TGTGCCAGCAGTTACTCGGTGAGGGGACTTAACTATGGCTACACCTTC
CASSYSVRGLNYGYTF
>-|TRBV6-1|TRBJ1-5|TRBD1
TGTGCCAGCAGCTTCAGGGGGACCCATCAGCCCCAGCATTTT
CASSFRGTHQPQHF
>-|TRBV19|TRBJ2-5|-
TGTGCCAGTAGCCCTAGGTTAGGGACCCAGTACTTC
CASSPRLGTQYF
>-|TRBV6-1|TRBJ2-2|TRBD1
TGTGCCAGCAGTGAAGGGACAGGCTTCGGGACCGGGGAGCTGTTTTTT
CASSEGTGFGTGELFF
>-|TRBV11-2|TRBJ2-3|-
TGTGCCAGCCGAGACCGGACTTATACGCAGTATTTT
CASRDRTYTQYF
>-|TRBV5-1|TRBJ1-1|TRBD1
TGCGCCAGCAGCTTGGGGATTATAACAGGGGGCACGGGGACTGAAGCTTTCTTT
CASSLGIITGGTGTEAFF
>-|TRBV7-3|TRBJ2-3|TRBD2
TGTGCCAGCAGCTTGGGACTAGTCACAGATACGCAGTATTTT
CASSLGLVTDTQYF
>few|TRBV5-6|TRBJ2-7|-
TGTGCCAGCAGCAGGCCGGGACAAGCCTACGAGCAGTACTTC
CASSRPGQAYEQYF
>once|TRBV19|TRBJ2-7|TRBD1
TGTGCCAGTAGTACCTCTAGGACAGGGACCAGAAAATACGAGCAGTACTTC
CASSTSRTGTRKYEQYF
>-|TRBV18|TRBJ2-2|-
TGTGCCAGCTCACCACCGACAGTCACCGGGGAGCTGTTTTTT
CASSPPTVTGELFF
>-|TRBV30|TRBJ1-2|TRBD1
TGTGCCTGGACTCCGGGACAGCCTAACTATGGCTACACCTTC
CAWTPGQPNYGYTF
>few|TRBV5-6|TRBJ1-3|-
TGTGCCAGCAGCCTGCGCGGCAGTTATGCCGACTCTGGAAACACCATATATTTT
CASSLRGSYADSGNTIYF
>-|TRBV9|TRBJ1-4|-
TGTGCCAGCAGCCCCGGAGAATATAATGAAAAACTGTTTTTT
CASSPGEYNEKLFF
>-|TRBV30|TRBJ2-1|-
TGTGCCTGGGCCCTAGTGTGGTACAATGAGCAGTTCTTC
CAWALVWYNEQFF
>-|TRBV9|TRBJ2-1|TRBD2
TGTGCCAGCAGCGTAGACGGGACTAGATACAATGAGCAGTTCTTC
CASSVDGTRYNEQFF
>-|TRBV5-1|TRBJ2-5|-
TGCGCCAGCAGCTCAGACAACCAAGAGACCCAGTACTTC
CASSSDNQETQYF
>-|TRBV6-5|TRBJ1-2|TRBD1
TGTGCCAGCAGTAGGGGGCTTGGCTACACCTTC
CASSRGLGYTF
>-|TRBV10-2|TRBJ2-7|-
TGCGCCAGCATGGGGGGGAGATTGGGACACTACGAGCAGTACTTC
CASMGGRLGHYEQYF
>once|TRBV6-5|TRBJ1-1|-
TGTGCCAGCAGTTACGCAGGGGAAGCTTTCTTT
CASSYAGEAFF
>-|TRBV7-9|TRBJ2-7|-
TGTTCCAGCAGCTTAGTGACAGCCTTAGACGAGCAGTACTTC
CSSSLVTALDEQYF
>-|TRBV9|TRBJ1-6|TRBD1
TGTGCCAGCAGCGTGTCGGACAGGGGGTTTACACCCCTCCACTTT
CASSVSDRGFTPLHF
>-|TRBV19|TRBJ1-5|TRBD1
TGTGCCAGTAGTGTCAGAGGACAGGATAGCAATCAGCCCCAGCATTTT
CASSVRGQDSNQPQHF
>-|TRBV21-1|TRBJ2-1|-
TGTGCCAGCAGCAAAGTTAGACGGGGGGAAAACAATGAGCAGTTCTTC
CASSKVRRGENNEQFF
>-|TRBV18|TRBJ1-1|-
TGTGCCAGCTCACCTCAACAGGGATCCGGCACTGAAGCTTTCTTT
CASSPQQGSGTEAFF
>once|TRBV18|TRBJ2-3|TRBD2
TGTGCCAGCTCACCACCCACAGCGGGGGGACCAGATACGCAGTATTTT
CASSPPTAGGPDTQYF
>-|TRBV4-2|TRBJ2-1|TRBD1
TGTGCCAGCAGCCAAGATTTCCACAGGGGGTTATACAATGAGCAGTTCTTC
CASSQDFHRGLYNEQFF
>-|TRBV2|TRBJ1-1|-
TGTGCCAGCAGTGACAGGCTCGACACTGAAGCTTTCTTT
CASSDRLDTEAFF
>-|TRBV2|TRBJ2-7|TRBD1
TGTGCCAGCCGTTGGGACAGTCTAAACTTCTACGAGCAGTACTTC
CASRWDSLNFYEQYF